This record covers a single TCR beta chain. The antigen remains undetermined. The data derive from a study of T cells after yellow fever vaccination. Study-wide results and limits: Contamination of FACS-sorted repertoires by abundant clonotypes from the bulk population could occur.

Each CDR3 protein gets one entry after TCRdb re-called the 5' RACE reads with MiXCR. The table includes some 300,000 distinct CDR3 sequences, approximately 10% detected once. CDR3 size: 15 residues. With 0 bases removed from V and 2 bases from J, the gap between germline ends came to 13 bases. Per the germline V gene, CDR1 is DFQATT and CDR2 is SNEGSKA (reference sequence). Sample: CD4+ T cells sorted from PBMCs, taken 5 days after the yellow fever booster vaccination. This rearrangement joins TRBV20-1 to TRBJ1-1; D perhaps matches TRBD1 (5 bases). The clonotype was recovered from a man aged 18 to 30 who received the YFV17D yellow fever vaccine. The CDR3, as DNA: TGCAGTGCTAGAGATCTCAGCAGGGTAAACACTGAAGCTTTCTTT. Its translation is CSARDLSRVNTEAFF.